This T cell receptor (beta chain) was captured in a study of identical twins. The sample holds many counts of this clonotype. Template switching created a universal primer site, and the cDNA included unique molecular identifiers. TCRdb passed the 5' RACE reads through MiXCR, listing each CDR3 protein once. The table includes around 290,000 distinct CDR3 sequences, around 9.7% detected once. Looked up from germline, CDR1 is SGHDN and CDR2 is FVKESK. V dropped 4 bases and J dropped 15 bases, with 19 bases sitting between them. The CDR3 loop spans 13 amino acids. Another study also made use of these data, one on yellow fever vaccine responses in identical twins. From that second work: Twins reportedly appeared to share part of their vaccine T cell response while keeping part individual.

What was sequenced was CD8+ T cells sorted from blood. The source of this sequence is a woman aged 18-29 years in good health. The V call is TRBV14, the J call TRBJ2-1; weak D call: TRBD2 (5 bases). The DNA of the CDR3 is TGTGCCAGCAGCCCCTTAGAGGGCCCCTTGCCGTTCTTC. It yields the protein CASSPLEGPLPFF.